A single sample gave rise to the 2 T cell receptor beta chains below, sequenced in a study of shared clonotypes between healthy human individuals. Produced via immunoSEQ multiplex PCR; TCRdb's table is partial and in-frame only. Among 520,000 or so clones listed, 60% to 85% were seen once. Material: PBMCs. The receptors come from a woman aged 35 to 49 in good health. Some clones in this sample may be carry-over from other donors' samples.

A word on this clone: The junction differs from germline at one of its ends, possibly a read error. The gene calls are TRBV7-7 and TRBJ2-1; TRBD1 agrees at 10 bases. CDR1 SSHAT and CDR2 FNYEAQ come from the germline V gene (reference sequence). CDR3 length: 15 amino acids. The CDR3 nucleotides read TGTGCTAGCAGCTTAGGACAGGGGGACTACAATGAGCAGTTCTTC. The encoded protein is CASSLGQGDYNEQFF.

This chain connects TRBV4-3 to TRBJ2-1, with 10 nucleotides matching TRBD1. V trimming: 5 bases; J trimming: 6 bases; junction bases outside the gene matches: 16. The CDR3 is 18 amino acids. CDR1 is LGHNA and CDR2 is YSLEER in the germline V gene. The CDR3 spells CASSLEPTGQGFFNEQFF. Written as DNA, the CDR3 is TGCGCCAGCAGCTTGGAGCCCACGGGACAGGGGTTTTTCAATGAGCAGTTCTTC.